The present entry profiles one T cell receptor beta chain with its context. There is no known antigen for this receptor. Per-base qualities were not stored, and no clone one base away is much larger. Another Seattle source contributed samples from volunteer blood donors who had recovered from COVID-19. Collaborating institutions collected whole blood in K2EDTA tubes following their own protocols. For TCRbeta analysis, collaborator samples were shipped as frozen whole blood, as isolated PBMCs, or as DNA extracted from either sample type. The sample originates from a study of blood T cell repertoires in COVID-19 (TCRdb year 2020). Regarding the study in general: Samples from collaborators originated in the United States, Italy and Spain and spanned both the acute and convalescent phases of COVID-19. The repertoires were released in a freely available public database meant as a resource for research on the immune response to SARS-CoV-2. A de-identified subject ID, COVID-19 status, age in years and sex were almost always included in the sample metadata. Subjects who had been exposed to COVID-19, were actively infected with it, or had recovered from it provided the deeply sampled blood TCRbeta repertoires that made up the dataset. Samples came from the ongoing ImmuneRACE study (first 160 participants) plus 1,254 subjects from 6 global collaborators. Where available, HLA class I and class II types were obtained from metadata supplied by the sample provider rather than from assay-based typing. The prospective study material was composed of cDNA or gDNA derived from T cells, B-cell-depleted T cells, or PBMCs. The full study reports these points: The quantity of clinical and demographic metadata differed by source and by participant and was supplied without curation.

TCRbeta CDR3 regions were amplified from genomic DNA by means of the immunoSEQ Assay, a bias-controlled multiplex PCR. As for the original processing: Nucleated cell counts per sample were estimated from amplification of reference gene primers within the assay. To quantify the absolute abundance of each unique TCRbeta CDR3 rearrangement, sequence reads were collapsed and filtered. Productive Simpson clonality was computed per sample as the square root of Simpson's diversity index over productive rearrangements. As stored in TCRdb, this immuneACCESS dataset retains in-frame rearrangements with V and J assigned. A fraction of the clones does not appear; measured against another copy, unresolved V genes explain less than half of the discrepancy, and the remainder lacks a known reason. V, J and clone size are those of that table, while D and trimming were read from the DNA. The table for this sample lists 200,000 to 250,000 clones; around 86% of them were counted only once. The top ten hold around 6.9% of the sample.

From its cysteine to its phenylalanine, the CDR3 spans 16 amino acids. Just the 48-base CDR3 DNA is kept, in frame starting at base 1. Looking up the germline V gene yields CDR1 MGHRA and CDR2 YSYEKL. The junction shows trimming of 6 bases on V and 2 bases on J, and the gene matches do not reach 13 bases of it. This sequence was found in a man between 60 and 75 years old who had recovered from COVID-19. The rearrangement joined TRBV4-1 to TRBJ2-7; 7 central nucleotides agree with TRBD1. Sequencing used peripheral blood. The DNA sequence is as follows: TGCGCCAGCAGTCGTCGACCCCTGGGACAGCCCTACGAGCAGTACTTC. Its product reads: CASSRRPLGQPYEQYF.